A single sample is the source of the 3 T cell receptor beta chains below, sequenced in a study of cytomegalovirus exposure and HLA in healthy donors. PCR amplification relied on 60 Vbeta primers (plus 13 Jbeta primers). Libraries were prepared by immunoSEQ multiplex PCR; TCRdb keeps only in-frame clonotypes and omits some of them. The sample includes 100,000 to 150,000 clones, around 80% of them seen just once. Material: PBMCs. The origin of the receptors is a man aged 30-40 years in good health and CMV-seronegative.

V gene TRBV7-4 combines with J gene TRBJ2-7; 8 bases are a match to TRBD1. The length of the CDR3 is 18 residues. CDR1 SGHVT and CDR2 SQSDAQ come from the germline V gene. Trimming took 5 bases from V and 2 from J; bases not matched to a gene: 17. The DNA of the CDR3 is TGTGCCAGCAGCCAAAGAACCGTGCGCAGGGGGCACCCCTACGAGCAGTACTTC. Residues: CASSQRTVRRGHPYEQYF.

The CDR3 DNA is TGTGCCAGCAGCTTGGGAGACAGGGGGGGAATGACTGAAGCTTTCTTT. The encoded protein is CASSLGDRGGMTEAFF. This chain links TRBV7-3 with TRBJ1-1; 9 nucleotides match TRBD1. The junction had 10 bases not matched to a gene; V was cut back by 3 bases and J by 5 bases. The germline V gene encodes CDR1 SGHTA and CDR2 FQGTGA. CDR3 length: 16 amino acids.

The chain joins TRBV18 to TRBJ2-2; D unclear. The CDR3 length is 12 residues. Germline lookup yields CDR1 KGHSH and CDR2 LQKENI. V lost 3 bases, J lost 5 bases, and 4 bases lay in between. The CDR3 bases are TGTGCCAGCTCACCGGAGACCGGGGAGCTGTTTTTT. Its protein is CASSPETGELFF.